This T cell receptor (beta chain) was observed in a study of blood T cells in healthy people across ages. General study results and limits: Naive CD4+ cells and diversity were both higher in long-lived donors than in aged donors.

Then a second PCR, running roughly 6 to 11 cycles, was carried out with a sample-barcoded 5' primer and a J-beta primer mix. Via MiXCR, TCRdb re-called the 5' RACE reads, giving one row per CDR3 protein. The sample has about 1.4 million distinct CDR3 sequences, approximately 59% seen once. The sample, about 10 milliliters of peripheral blood, was drawn from each donor. Every sample gave at least 5 micrograms of total RNA when it was extracted. Turning to this clonotype: Its cognate antigen is unknown.

The germline V gene has CDR1 MGHDK and CDR2 SYGVNS. The CDR3 sequence is 16 residues long. The V end lost 3 bases, the J end lost 0 bases, and 12 bases lay between the germline ends. This chain connects TRBV25-1 to TRBJ1-5, with D maybe TRBD1 (5 bases). Sequenced material: blood. The clonotype comes from a man younger than 30 in good health. The CDR3 sequence: CASSDSQGLSNQPQHF. In nucleotides, the CDR3 is TGTGCCAGCAGTGATTCCCAGGGCCTTAGCAATCAGCCCCAGCATTTT.